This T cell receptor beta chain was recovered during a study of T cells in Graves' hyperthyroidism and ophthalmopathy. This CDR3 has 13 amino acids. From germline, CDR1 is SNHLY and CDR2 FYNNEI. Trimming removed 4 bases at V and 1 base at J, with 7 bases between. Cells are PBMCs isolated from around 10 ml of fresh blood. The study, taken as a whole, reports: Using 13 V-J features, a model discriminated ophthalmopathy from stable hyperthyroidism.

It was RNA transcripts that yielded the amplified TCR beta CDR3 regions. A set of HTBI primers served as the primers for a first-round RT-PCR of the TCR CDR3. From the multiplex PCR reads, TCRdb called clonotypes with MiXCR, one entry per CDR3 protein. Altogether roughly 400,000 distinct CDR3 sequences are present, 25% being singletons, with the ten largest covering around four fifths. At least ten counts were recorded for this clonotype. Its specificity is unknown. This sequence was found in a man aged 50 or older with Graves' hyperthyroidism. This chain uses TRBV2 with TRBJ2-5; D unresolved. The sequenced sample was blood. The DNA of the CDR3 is TGTGCCAGCAGTGTCGTAGTCCAAGAGACCCAGTACTTC. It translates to CASSVVVQETQYF.